The 22 T cell receptor beta chains below were found in one sample sequenced in a study of PD-L1 blockade in urothelial cancer. Time point: pretreatment peripheral blood. Assay used: immunoSEQ multiplex PCR; TCRdb lists only in-frame clones, some missing. The data show around 40,000 clones, 80% to 95% seen once. The starting material was PBMCs, obtained around atezolizumab (anti-PD-L1) treatment. These receptors originate from an older woman with urothelial cancer.

The rearrangement uses TRBV6-1 and TRBJ2-6, with D maybe TRBD1 (5 bases). Deletions cut 5 bases from V and 1 base from J, with 9 bases between. Germline loops: CDR1 MNHNS, CDR2 SASEGT. The CDR3 extends over 15 amino acids. CDR3 in amino acids: CASSQGMSGANVLTF. In nucleotides, the CDR3 is TGTGCCAGCAGTCAGGGTATGTCTGGGGCCAACGTCCTGACTTTC.

The genes are TRBV29-1 and TRBJ1-2; TRBD1 agrees at 9 bases. The germline V gene has CDR1 SQVTM and CDR2 ANQGSEA. The V gene end was trimmed by 6 bases and the J gene end by 2 bases; junction bases not matched to a gene: 4. The CDR3 length is 13 residues. CDR3 nucleotides: TGCAGCGTGGGGACAGGGTTAAACTATGGCTACACCTTC. It specifies CSVGTGLNYGYTF.

The chain combines TRBV28 with TRBJ1-3; 8 bases agree with TRBD1. CDR1 and CDR2 (germline): MDHEN, SYDVKM. The CDR3 extends over 15 amino acids. J lost 3 bases, V lost 3 bases, and 4 bases had no gene match. CDR3 residues: CASSFGQGRGNTIYF. The CDR3 DNA follows: TGTGCCAGCAGTTTTGGACAGGGACGTGGAAACACCATATATTTT.

The rearrangement joins TRBV28 to TRBJ1-2; TRBD1 aligns across 7 bases. Trimming took 5 bases from V and 5 from J; bases not matched to a gene: 5. The CDR3 extends over 13 amino acids. CDR1 and CDR2 from the germline V gene are MDHEN and SYDVKM. In nucleotides, the CDR3 is TGTGCCAGCAGTGACGGGACAGATTATGGCTACACCTTC. It specifies CASSDGTDYGYTF.

This chain uses TRBV10-3 with TRBJ1-3; TRBD1 agrees at 7 bases. The CDR3 covers 17 residues. Germline V lookup: CDR1 ENHRY, CDR2 SYGVKD. The junction had 10 bases not matched to a gene; V was cut back by 3 bases and J by 2 bases. The CDR3 DNA is TGTGCCATCAGTGATCCTACAGGGGAAGTTGCTGGAAACACCATATATTTT. Translation: CAISDPTGEVAGNTIYF.

The CDR3 nucleotides read TGTGCCAGCAGCTTCTCAGGGACTATACCTAACGAGCAGTACTTC. Its translation: CASSFSGTIPNEQYF. This rearrangement joins TRBV5-4 to TRBJ2-7; 7 positions agree with TRBD2. This CDR3 has 15 residues. CDR1 is SGHNT and CDR2 is YYREEE in the germline V gene (reference sequence). V was clipped by 2 bases and J by 5 bases; unmatched bases: 10.

The chain carries TRBV19 and TRBJ2-2; 7 bases fit TRBD1. This CDR3 has 14 amino acids. Germline loops: CDR1 LNHDA, CDR2 SQIVND (reference sequence). V shed 7 bases, J shed 4 bases, and the junction held 6 bases outside the gene matches. The CDR3 loop is CASNAGTVTGELFF. The CDR3 coding sequence is TGTGCCAGTAACGCAGGGACAGTCACCGGGGAGCTGTTTTTT.

The sample holds one count of this clone. The V and J genes are TRBV7-3 and TRBJ1-4, with D perhaps TRBD1 (5 bases). In germline, CDR1 is SGHTA, CDR2 FQGTGA. V was trimmed by 1 base and J by 4 bases, leaving 16 bases between them. This CDR3 has 17 amino acids. CDR3 protein: CASSLMVLGRHNEKLFF. The CDR3 coding sequence is TGTGCCAGCAGCTTAATGGTGTTGGGGCGCCATAATGAAAAACTGTTTTTT.

In DNA, the CDR3 is TGTGCCACTGAGCGGGAGTCCTACAATGAGCAGTTCTTC. Protein product: CATERESYNEQFF. The V call is TRBV10-3, the J call TRBJ2-1; 8 bases are shared with TRBD2. The germline gives CDR1 ENHRY, CDR2 SYGVKD. V lost 10 bases and J lost 1; bases outside the gene matches: 3. This CDR3 has 13 amino acids.

The chain employs TRBV28 and TRBJ2-7; maybe TRBD1 (5 bases). V lost 3 bases and J lost 3, with 18 bases in between. The CDR3 totals 16 residues. Looked up from germline, CDR1 is MDHEN and CDR2 is SYDVKM. CDR3 region: CASSFSVGAPNYEQYF. The CDR3 DNA reads as TGTGCCAGCAGTTTCTCTGTTGGGGCCCCCAACTACGAGCAGTACTTC.

The V and J genes are TRBV29-1 and TRBJ1-4, with 9 positions matching TRBD1. The junction had 7 bases not matched to a gene; V was cut back by 4 bases and J by 7 bases. The V gene's germline CDR1 is SQVTM and CDR2 ANQGSEA. The CDR3 covers 14 residues. The CDR3 loop is CSVGRGTGSEKLFF. The CDR3 DNA is TGCAGCGTTGGAAGAGGGACAGGGTCTGAAAAACTGTTTTTT.

The genes are TRBV18 and TRBJ2-3; 11 bases map to TRBD2. CDR1 and CDR2 from the germline V gene are KGHSH and LQKENI. CDR3 length equals 19 residues. With V trimmed by 6 bases and J by 6 bases, 20 bases remained unmatched. The CDR3 nucleotides read TGTGCCAGCTCGCCGGGACTAGCGGTCGTGCCTGGGAGGGTTGATACGCAGTATTTT. This sequence encodes CASSPGLAVVPGRVDTQYF.

This clone was seen a few times. The chain combines TRBV20-1 with TRBJ1-1; D unclear. The CDR3 runs to 11 residues. The germline gives CDR1 DFQATT, CDR2 SNEGSKA (reference sequence). Between the trimmed V and J ends, which lost 6 bases and 5 bases, there was a span of 10 bases. CDR3 nucleotides: TGCAGTGCAACAGAGATAACTGAAGCTTTCTTT. It translates to CSATEITEAFF.

This clone was detected only once. The chain carries TRBV2 and TRBJ1-1; possibly TRBD1 for D (5 bases). V was trimmed by 5 bases and J by 3 bases, leaving 16 bases between them. Per germline, CDR1 SNHLY and CDR2 FYNNEI. This CDR3 is built from 15 residues. The CDR3 region has the DNA TGTGCCAGCAGTAGACAACTCACGGGGGACACTGAAGCTTTCTTT. Its translation: CASSRQLTGDTEAFF.

The chain has TRBV19 and TRBJ2-1; no clear D. V lost 7 bases and J 6 bases, leaving 13 bases between the germline ends. The germline gives CDR1 LNHDA, CDR2 SQIVND (reference sequence). This CDR3 comprises 13 residues. CDR3 sequence (DNA): TGTGCCAGTACCACCGGGTCCAGCAATGAGCAGTTCTTC. Translation: CASTTGSSNEQFF.

The gene calls are TRBV19 and TRBJ2-2; TRBD2 agrees at 8 bases. The junction had 8 bases not matched to a gene; V was cut back by 3 bases and J by 5 bases. CDR1 and CDR2 from the germline V gene are LNHDA and SQIVND (reference sequence). This CDR3 has 16 amino acids. CDR3 region: CASSITPGGVTGELFF. In DNA, the CDR3 is TGTGCCAGTAGTATTACCCCGGGGGGGGTGACCGGGGAGCTGTTTTTT.

This chain uses TRBV11-2 with TRBJ2-5, with D unclear. Germline assignment: CDR1 SGHAT and CDR2 FQNNGV. The CDR3 is 13 residues long. V lost 2 bases to trimming and J lost 5 bases, with 9 bases between them. The CDR3 DNA is TGTGCCAGCAGCTTAAGCCCTGTCGAGACCCAGTACTTC. Amino acids: CASSLSPVETQYF.

J is TRBJ1-5 and V is TRBV14; D is unresolved. CDR1 SGHDN and CDR2 FVKESK come from the germline V gene. This CDR3 contains 13 residues. V shed 1 base and J shed 4 bases, with 5 bases lying between them. The DNA for the CDR3 is TGTGCCAGCAGCCAAGCGGGAAATCAGCCCCAGCATTTT. As protein: CASSQAGNQPQHF.

This rearrangement joins TRBV7-8 to TRBJ2-4, with 7 bases aligning to TRBD1. With 5 bases clipped from V and 7 bases from J, the junction kept 8 bases outside the gene matches. CDR3 length: 14 residues. The germline V gene encodes CDR1 SGHVS and CDR2 FQNEAQ. CDR3 in amino acids: CASSPGTERNIQYF. CDR3 DNA sequence: TGTGCCAGCAGCCCCGGGACAGAACGGAACATTCAGTACTTC.

The V call is TRBV6-5, the J call TRBJ1-5; TRBD1 might be the D (5 bases). The CDR3 has 13 amino acids. Germline values: CDR1 MNHEY, CDR2 SVGAGI. With 6 bases removed from V and 4 bases from J, the gap between germline ends came to 10 bases. This CDR3 is CASRPGRNQPQHF. CDR3 nucleotide sequence: TGTGCCAGCAGGCCAGGGCGAAATCAGCCCCAGCATTTT.

The CDR3 is CASSLRPGLAGAGTGELFF. As DNA, the CDR3 is TGCGCCAGCAGCCTCCGACCGGGACTAGCGGGAGCGGGCACCGGGGAGCTGTTTTTT. J is TRBJ2-2 and V is TRBV5-1; 14 nucleotides align to TRBD2. Germline CDR1 is SGHRS and CDR2 is YFSETQ. J was trimmed by 4 bases and V by 4 bases; bases with no gene match: 12. This CDR3 has 19 residues.

The rearrangement uses TRBV5-5 and TRBJ2-5; D call uncertain. Germline V gene lookup returns CDR1 SGHKS and CDR2 YYEKEE (reference sequence). The CDR3 extends over 13 amino acids. The germline V and J ends were trimmed by 4 bases and 3 bases, with 10 bases remaining between them. CDR3 sequence reads: CASSPGAEETQYF. The CDR3 region has the DNA TGTGCCAGCAGCCCTGGTGCGGAAGAGACCCAGTACTTC.